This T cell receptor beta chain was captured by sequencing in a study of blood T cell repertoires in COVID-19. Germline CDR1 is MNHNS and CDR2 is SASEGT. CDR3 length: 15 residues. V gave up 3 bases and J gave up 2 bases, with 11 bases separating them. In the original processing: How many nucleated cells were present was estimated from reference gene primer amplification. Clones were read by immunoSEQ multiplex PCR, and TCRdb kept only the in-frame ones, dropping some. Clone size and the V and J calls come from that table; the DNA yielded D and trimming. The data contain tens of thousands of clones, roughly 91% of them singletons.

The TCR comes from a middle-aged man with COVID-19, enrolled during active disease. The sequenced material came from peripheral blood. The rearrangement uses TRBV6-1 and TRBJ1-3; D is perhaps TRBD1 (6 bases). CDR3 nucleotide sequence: TGTGCCAGCAGTGACCAAACAGGGCCTGGAAACACCATATATTTT. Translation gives CASSDQTGPGNTIYF.